The sequence of this TCR beta chain was determined in a study of identical twins. The V gene lost 5 bases and the J gene lost 3 bases, with 17 bases spanning the gap. Germline V gene sequence: CDR1 SQVTM, CDR2 ANQGSEA. This CDR3 contains 15 residues. TCRdb re-called the 5' RACE reads with MiXCR, one entry per CDR3 protein. The table includes 1.5 million to 2 million distinct CDR3 sequences, around 29% detected once. In this sample, this clonotype turned up a few times. The rearrangement uses TRBV29-1 and TRBJ2-1, with D perhaps matching TRBD1 (5 bases). This clonotype was sampled from a newborn girl in good health. Specimen: cord blood. CDR3 loop: CSVRVRAGIYNEQFF. The CDR3, as DNA: TGCAGCGTTCGGGTCCGGGCAGGGATCTACAATGAGCAGTTCTTC.